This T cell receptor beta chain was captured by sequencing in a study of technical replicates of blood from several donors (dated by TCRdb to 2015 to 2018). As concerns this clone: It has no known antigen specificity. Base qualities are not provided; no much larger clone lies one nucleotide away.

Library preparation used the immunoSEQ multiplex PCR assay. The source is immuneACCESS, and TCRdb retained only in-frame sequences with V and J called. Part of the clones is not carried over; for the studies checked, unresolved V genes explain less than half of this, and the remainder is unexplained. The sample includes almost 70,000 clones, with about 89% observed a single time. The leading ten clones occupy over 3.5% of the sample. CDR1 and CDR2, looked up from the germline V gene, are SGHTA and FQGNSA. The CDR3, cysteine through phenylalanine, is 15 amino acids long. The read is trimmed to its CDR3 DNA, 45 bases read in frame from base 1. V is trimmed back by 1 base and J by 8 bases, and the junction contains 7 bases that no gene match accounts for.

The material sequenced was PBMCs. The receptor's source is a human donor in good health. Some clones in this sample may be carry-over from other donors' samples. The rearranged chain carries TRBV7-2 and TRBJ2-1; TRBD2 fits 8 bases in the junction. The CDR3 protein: CASSLGTSLIDEQFF. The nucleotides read TGTGCCAGCAGCTTAGGGACTAGCCTTATCGATGAGCAGTTCTTC.